The T cell receptor (beta chain) described here comes from a study of T cells in Graves' hyperthyroidism and ophthalmopathy. Broader study findings: Ophthalmopathy was told apart from stable hyperthyroidism by a 13 V-J model. Blood shared most expanded thyroid clonotypes above 0.001.

Amplification of TCR beta CDR3 regions was performed using RNA transcripts as template. An initial round of RT-PCR targeting the TCR CDR3 relied on the HTBI primer set. TCRdb ran MiXCR on the multiplex PCR reads and lists one entry per CDR3 protein. The top ten clones hold 5.8% of a sample with some 600,000 distinct CDR3 sequences, approximately 15% of them seen once. Diagnostic decisions used clinical symptoms, serum thyroxine and TRAb, thyroid ultrasound and orbital computed tomography. The CDR3 has 16 amino acids. The germline V gene encodes CDR1 WNHNN and CDR2 SYGVQD (reference sequence). Germline trimming cut 8 bases from V and 2 bases from J; bases unmatched to any gene: 9. This clonotype was seen many times. Its antigen is not identified.

This rearrangement joins TRBV10-1 to TRBJ2-2, with TRBD2 matching over 9 bases. The sequenced sample consisted of blood. This TCR was sampled from a young woman with Graves' hyperthyroidism that later progressed to Graves' ophthalmopathy. The CDR3 bases are TGCGCCAGCGGCCTGACTAGCGGTGGCAACACCGGGGAGCTGTTTTTT. Amino acid sequence: CASGLTSGGNTGELFF.